This paragraph covers one TCR beta chain sequence. As yet, its antigen is unknown. The sample is drawn from a study of CXCR3-negative and CXCR3-positive naive CD8 T cells. Turning to the study itself: Sequencing gave 120 million to 150 million TRB reads overall, about 1.5 +/- 0.3 million per library.

Findings and caveats of the study: Cryopreservation partially lowered CXCR3 expression, so most assays used fresh PBMCs. Comparison of naive subsets found surface CD5 to be comparable, and TCR strength was inferred on the basis of TRB CDR3 properties.

5' RACE with UMI labels generated the TRB cDNA libraries. TCRdb processed the 5' RACE reads again and assigns one entry to each CDR3 protein, with no DNA. Its table records 45,000 to 60,000 distinct CDR3 sequences. Germline CDR1 is SEHNR and CDR2 is FQNEAQ (reference sequence). The CDR3 has 13 amino acids. This chain links TRBV7-9 with TRBJ2-5; TCRdb's D gene call, TRBD2, goes unchecked for lack of DNA. The receptor comes from a human donor in good health. Some clones in this sample may be carry-over from other donors' samples. The specimen sequenced was memory CD8+ T cells from blood. The CDR3 sequence is CASSLAGEKTQYF. The variable domain in full, with the rest retrieved from reference TRBV7-9 and TRBJ2-5, is DTGVSQNPRHKITKRGQNVTFRCDPISEHNRLYWYRQTLGQGPEFLTYFQNEAQLEKSRLLSDRFSAERPKGSFSTLEIQRTEQGDSAMYLCASSLAGEKTQYFGPGTRLLVL.